The 5 T cell receptor beta chains presented below share a single source sample, sequenced in a study of type 1 regulatory T cells. No cognate antigen is known for these TCRs. TCRdb re-derived calls from the reads in MiXCR, one entry per CDR3 protein. The table has about 68,000 distinct CDR3 sequences, around 57% seen once; the top ten hold 7.6%. Source material: cultured T cells, either the whole culture or a sorted T cell fraction (not recorded which). Subset defined: Tr1-enriched cell product generated in vitro against host alloantigens. These receptors came from a human donor in good health.

This chain joins TRBV9 and TRBJ2-7; the D call may be TRBD1 or TRBD2 (6 bases each). This CDR3 contains 13 residues. Trimming left V 6 bases short and J 4 bases short, with 14 bases between. CDR1 SGDLS and CDR2 YYNGEE come from the germline V gene. The CDR3 nucleotides read TGTGCCAGCAACCGGCAAGGGGGGTACGAGCAGTACTTC. It codes for CASNRQGGYEQYF.

The rearrangement uses TRBV28 and TRBJ2-5; D unresolved. Germline V gene sequence: CDR1 MDHEN, CDR2 SYDVKM. The CDR3 extends over 13 amino acids. The V end was cut by 2 bases, the J end by 2 bases, with 6 bases between. The chain's CDR3 is CASSLPSQETQYF. DNA for the CDR3: TGTGCCAGCAGTTTACCCAGTCAAGAGACCCAGTACTTC.

This chain uses TRBV6-6 with TRBJ1-1, with TRBD1 matching 10 bases. This CDR3 has 15 amino acids. The germline CDR1 and CDR2 sequences are MNHNY and SVGAGI (reference sequence). V lost 4 bases to trimming and J lost 7 bases; unmatched junction nucleotides: 9. DNA for the CDR3: TGTGCCAGCAGTTTGCCGGGACAGGGGAACGGTGAAGCTTTCTTT. Protein: CASSLPGQGNGEAFF.

This clonotype appeared a few times. The rearrangement uses TRBV15 and TRBJ1-4, with D maybe TRBD1 (5 bases). V shed 5 bases and J shed 7 bases, with 11 bases lying between them. This CDR3 has 13 residues. CDR1 and CDR2 (germline): LNHNV, YYDKDF (reference sequence). CDR3 loop: CATSAARGEKLFF. The DNA for the CDR3 is TGTGCCACCAGCGCAGCAAGGGGTGAAAAACTGTTTTTT.

This clonotype was seen just once. V gene TRBV20-1 combines with J gene TRBJ2-4, with TRBD1 identical over 7 bases. Germline V gene lookup returns CDR1 DFQATT and CDR2 SNEGSKA (reference sequence). This CDR3 region has 15 residues. J was trimmed by 6 bases and V by 0 bases; bases with no gene match: 8. Here the CDR3 reads CSARDRKGAINIQYF. CDR3 in DNA: TGCAGTGCTAGAGATCGTAAGGGGGCGATAAACATTCAGTACTTC.